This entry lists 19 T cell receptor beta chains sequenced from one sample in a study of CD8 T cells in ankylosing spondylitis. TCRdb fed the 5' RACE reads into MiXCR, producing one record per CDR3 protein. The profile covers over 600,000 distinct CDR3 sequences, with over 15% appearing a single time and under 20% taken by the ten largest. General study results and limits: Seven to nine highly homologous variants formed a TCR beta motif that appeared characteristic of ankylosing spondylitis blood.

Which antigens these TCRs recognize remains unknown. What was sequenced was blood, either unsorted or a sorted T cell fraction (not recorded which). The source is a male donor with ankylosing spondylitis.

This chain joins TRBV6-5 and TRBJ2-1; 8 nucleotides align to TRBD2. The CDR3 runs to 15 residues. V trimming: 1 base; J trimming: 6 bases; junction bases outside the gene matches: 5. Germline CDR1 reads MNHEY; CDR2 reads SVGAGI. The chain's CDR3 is CASSYLGLGGNEQFF. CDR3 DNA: TGTGCCAGCAGTTACTTGGGACTAGGGGGCAATGAGCAGTTCTTC.

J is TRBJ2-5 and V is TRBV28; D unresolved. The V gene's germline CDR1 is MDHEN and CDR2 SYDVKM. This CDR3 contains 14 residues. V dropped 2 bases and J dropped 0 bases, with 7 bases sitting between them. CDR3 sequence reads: CASSLRVYQETQYF. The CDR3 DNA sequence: TGTGCCAGCAGTTTACGGGTGTACCAAGAGACCCAGTACTTC.

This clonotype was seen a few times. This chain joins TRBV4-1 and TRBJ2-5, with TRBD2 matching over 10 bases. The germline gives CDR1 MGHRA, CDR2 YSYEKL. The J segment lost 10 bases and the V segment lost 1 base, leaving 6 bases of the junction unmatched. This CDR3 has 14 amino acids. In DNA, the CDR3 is TGCGCCAGCAGCCAAGTGTCTAGCGGGAGTATCCAGTACTTC. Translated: CASSQVSSGSIQYF.

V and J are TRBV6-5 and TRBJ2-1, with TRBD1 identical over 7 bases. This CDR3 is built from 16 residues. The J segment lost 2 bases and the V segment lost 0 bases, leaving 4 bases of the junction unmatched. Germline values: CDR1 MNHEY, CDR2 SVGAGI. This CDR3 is CASSYSVGTAYNEQFF. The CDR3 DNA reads TGTGCCAGCAGTTACTCGGTTGGGACAGCCTACAATGAGCAGTTCTTC.

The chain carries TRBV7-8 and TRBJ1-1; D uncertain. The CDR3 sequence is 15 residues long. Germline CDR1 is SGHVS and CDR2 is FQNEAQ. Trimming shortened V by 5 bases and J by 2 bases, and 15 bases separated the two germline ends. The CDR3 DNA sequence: TGTGCCAGCAGCCACCCAGAAGGACCCAACACTGAAGCTTTCTTT. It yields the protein CASSHPEGPNTEAFF.

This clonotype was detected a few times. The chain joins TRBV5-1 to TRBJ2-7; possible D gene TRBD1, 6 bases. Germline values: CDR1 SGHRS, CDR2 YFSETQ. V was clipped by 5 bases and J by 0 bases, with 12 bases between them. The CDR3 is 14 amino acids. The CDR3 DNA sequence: TGCGCCAGCAGTGCAGGGGCCAGCTCCTACGAGCAGTACTTC. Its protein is CASSAGASSYEQYF.

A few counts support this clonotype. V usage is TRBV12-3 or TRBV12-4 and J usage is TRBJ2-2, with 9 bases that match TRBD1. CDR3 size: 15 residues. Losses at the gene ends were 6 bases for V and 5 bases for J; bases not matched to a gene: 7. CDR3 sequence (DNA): TGTGCCAGCAGGAACCGGGACAGGGTTACCGGGGAGCTGTTTTTT. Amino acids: CASRNRDRVTGELFF.

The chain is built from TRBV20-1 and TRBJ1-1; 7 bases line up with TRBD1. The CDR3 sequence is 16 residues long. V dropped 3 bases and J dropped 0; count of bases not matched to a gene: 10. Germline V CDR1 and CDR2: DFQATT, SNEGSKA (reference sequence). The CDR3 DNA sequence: TGCAGTGCTAGCCAAAACAGGGGATCCCTGAACACTGAAGCTTTCTTT. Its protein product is CSASQNRGSLNTEAFF.

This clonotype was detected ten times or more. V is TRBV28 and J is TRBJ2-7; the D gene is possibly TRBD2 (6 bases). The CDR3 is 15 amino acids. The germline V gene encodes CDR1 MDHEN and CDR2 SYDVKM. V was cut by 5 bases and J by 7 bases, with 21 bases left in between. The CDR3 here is CASSPDAGTGREQYF. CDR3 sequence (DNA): TGTGCCAGCAGTCCTGACGCGGGGACGGGGCGGGAGCAGTACTTC.

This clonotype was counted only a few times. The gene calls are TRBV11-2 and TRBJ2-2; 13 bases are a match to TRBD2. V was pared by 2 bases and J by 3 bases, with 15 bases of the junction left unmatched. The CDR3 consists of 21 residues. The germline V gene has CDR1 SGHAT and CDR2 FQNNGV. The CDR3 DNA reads TGTGCCAGCAGCTTATTAGGCTGGACTAGCGGGAGTATGGGTGACACCGGGGAGCTGTTTTTT. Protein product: CASSLLGWTSGSMGDTGELFF.

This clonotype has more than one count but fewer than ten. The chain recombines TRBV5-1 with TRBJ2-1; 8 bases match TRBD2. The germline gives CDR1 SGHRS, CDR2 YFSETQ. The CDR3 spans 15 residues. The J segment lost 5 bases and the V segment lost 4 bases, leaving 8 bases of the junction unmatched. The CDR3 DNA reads TGCGCCAGCAGCGATGTATTAGCGGGGAACAATGAGCAGTTCTTC. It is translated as CASSDVLAGNNEQFF.

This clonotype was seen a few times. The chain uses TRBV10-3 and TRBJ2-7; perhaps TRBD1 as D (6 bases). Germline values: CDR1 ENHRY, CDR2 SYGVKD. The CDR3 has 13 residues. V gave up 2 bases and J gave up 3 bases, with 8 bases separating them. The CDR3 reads CAISERTDYEQYF. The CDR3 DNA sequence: TGTGCCATCAGTGAGAGGACAGACTACGAGCAGTACTTC.

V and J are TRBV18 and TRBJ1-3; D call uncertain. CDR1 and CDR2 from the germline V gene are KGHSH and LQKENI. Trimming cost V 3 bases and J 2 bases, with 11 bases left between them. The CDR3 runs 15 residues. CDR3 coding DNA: TGTGCCAGCTCACCTGCTCCTACCCCTGGAAACACCATATATTTT. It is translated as CASSPAPTPGNTIYF.

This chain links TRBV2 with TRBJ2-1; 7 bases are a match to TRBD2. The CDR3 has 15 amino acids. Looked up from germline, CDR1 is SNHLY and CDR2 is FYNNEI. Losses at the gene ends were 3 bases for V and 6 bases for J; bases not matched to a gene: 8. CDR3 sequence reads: CASSELQRGSNEQFF. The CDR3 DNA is TGTGCCAGCAGTGAGCTCCAGCGGGGTAGCAATGAGCAGTTCTTC.

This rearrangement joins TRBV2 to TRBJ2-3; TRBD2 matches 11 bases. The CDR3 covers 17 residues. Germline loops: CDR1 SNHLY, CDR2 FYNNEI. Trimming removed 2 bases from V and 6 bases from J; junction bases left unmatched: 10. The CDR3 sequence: CASSEWVSGGARDTQYF. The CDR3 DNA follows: TGTGCCAGCAGTGAATGGGTTAGCGGGGGGGCCAGGGATACGCAGTATTTT.

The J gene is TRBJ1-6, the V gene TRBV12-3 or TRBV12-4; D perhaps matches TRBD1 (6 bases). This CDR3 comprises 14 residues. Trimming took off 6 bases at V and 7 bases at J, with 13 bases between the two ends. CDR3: CASSLGAKNSPLHF. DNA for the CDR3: TGTGCCAGCAGCTTGGGGGCCAAAAATTCACCCCTCCACTTT.

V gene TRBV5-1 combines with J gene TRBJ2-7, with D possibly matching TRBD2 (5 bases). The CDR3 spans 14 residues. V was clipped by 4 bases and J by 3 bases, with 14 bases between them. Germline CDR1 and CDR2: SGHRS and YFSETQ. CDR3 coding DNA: TGCGCCAGCAGCCCCGGGGTCACCTACTACGAGCAGTACTTC. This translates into CASSPGVTYYEQYF.

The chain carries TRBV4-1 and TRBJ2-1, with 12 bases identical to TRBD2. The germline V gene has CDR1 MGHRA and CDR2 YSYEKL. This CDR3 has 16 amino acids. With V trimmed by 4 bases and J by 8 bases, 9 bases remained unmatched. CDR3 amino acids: CASSRLPSGRADEQFF. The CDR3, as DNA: TGCGCCAGCAGCCGCCTTCCTAGCGGGAGGGCCGATGAGCAGTTCTTC.

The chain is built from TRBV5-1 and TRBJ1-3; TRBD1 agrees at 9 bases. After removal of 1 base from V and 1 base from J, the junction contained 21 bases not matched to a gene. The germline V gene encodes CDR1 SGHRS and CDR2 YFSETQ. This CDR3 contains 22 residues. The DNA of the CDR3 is TGCGCCAGCAGCTTGCGACCCACGGCAGCCGGGACAGGGAGGGATTCTGGAAACACCATATATTTT. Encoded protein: CASSLRPTAAGTGRDSGNTIYF.